The 3 T cell receptor beta chains below were found in one sample sequenced in a study of T cells in Graves' hyperthyroidism and ophthalmopathy. Amplification of TCR beta CDR3 regions used RNA as the template. When the TCR CDR3 underwent first-round RT-PCR, the HTBI primer set was used. TCRdb itself ran the multiplex PCR reads through MiXCR, one entry per CDR3 protein. The sample shows hundreds of thousands of distinct CDR3 sequences, 20% to 25% of them seen only once. Sequenced: blood. These receptors all come from a man aged 25-45 years with Graves' ophthalmopathy.

This clonotype was observed at least ten times. The chain recombines TRBV7-2 with TRBJ2-3, with a weak D call TRBD2 (5 bases). Germline-derived CDR1 and CDR2 are SGHTA and FQGNSA. The CDR3 is 15 residues long. Trimming removed 1 base at V and 0 bases at J, with 8 bases between. The CDR3 DNA reads TGTGCCAGCAGCTTAGAAGCGGCGAGCACAGATACGCAGTATTTT. Amino acid sequence: CASSLEAASTDTQYF.

This clonotype came up a few times. The J gene is TRBJ2-2, the V gene TRBV7-8, with 13 bases lining up with TRBD2. The CDR3 totals 20 residues. Losses at the gene ends were 4 bases for V and 0 bases for J; bases not matched to a gene: 11. In germline, CDR1 is SGHVS, CDR2 FQNEAQ. CDR3 region: CASSSGLAGAFPSNTGELFF. The CDR3 DNA sequence: TGTGCCAGCAGCTCTGGACTAGCGGGAGCTTTTCCTTCGAACACCGGGGAGCTGTTTTTT.

This clonotype showed up many times. The rearrangement joins TRBV11-2 to TRBJ2-7; 7 bases line up with TRBD2. CDR1 is SGHAT, CDR2 FQNNGV, per germline. V shed 5 bases and J 0 bases; nucleotides not matched to a gene: 13. The CDR3 covers 17 residues. Here the CDR3 DNA reads TGTGCCAGCAGCCACACCGGGGCCCGCGGGGGCTCCTACGAGCAGTACTTC. This translates into CASSHTGARGGSYEQYF.